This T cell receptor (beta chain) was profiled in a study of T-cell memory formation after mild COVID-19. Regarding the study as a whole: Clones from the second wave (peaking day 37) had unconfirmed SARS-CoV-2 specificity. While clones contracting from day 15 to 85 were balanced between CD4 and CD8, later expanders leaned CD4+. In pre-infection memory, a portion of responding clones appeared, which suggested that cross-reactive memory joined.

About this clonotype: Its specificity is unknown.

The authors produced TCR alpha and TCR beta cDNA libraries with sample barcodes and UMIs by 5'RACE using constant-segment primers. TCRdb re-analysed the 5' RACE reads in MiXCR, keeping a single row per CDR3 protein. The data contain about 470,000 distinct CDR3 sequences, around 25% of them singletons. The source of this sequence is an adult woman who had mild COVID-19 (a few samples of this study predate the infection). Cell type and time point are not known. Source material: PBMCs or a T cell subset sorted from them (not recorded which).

This CDR3 reads CSMGQGNTEAFF. The CDR3 DNA is TGCAGCATGGGACAGGGGAACACTGAAGCTTTCTTT. The chain uses TRBV29-1 and TRBJ1-1, with 9 positions matching TRBD1. The CDR3 is made up of 12 amino acids. Unmatched junction bases numbered 2, after V lost 8 bases and J lost 1 base. From germline, CDR1 is SQVTM and CDR2 ANQGSEA.